Detailed here is one TCR beta chain. Its antigen is undetermined. This sample stems from a study of cytomegalovirus exposure and HLA in healthy donors. Study-wide findings and caveats: Roughly uniform sequencing depth across donors was assumed, possibly incorrectly. The authors excluded some V segments, including TRBV6-2 and TRBV6-3, as indistinguishable.

Germline V gene sequence: CDR1 SEHNR, CDR2 FQNEAQ (reference sequence). V was clipped by 6 bases and J by 5 bases; unmatched bases: 8. The CDR3 is made up of 15 amino acids. With 60 Vbeta and 13 Jbeta primers, the PCR was carried out. The method was immunoSEQ multiplex PCR; TCRdb's version includes in-frame clones alone and lacks a portion of them. The sample yields about 130,000 clones, approximately 80% seen once. This clonotype was sampled from a male donor in good health and CMV-seropositive. Input material: PBMCs. The chain uses TRBV7-9 and TRBJ2-1; 9 nucleotides agree with TRBD2. As DNA, the CDR3 is TGTGCCAGCAGGCCGTTTAGCGGGGGAAACAATGAGCAGTTCTTC. Its protein product is CASRPFSGGNNEQFF. Full variable domain (outside the CDR3, taken from reference TRBV7-9 and TRBJ2-1): DTGVSQNPRHKITKRGQNVTFRCDPISEHNRLYWYRQTLGQGPEFLTYFQNEAQLEKSRLLSDRFSAERPKGSFSTLEIQRTEQGDSAMYLCASRPFSGGNNEQFFGPGTRLTVL.